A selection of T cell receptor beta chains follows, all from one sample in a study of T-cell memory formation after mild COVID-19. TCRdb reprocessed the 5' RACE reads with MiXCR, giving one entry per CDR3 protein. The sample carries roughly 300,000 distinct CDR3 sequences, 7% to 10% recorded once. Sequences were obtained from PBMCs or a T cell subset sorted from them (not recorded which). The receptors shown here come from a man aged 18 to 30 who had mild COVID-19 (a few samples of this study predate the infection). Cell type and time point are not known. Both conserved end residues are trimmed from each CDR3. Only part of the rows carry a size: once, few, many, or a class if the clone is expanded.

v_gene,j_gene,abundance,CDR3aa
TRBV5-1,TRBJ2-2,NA,ASSYQTSGGTGELF
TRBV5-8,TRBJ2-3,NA,ASSRGQPVLATQY
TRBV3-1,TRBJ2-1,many,ASSQDLGLAGSYNEQF
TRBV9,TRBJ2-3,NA,ASSVVGGTDTQY
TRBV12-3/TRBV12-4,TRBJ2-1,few,ASTSEGGYSGNEQF
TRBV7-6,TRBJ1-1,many,ASSLGVTGLNTEAF
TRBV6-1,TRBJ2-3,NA,ASSGRGAPTQY
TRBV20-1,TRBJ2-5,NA,SALRDRGRETQY
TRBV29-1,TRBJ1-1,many,SVLDQNTEAF
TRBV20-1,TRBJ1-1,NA,SAARQGPFGTEAF
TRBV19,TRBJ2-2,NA,ASSTVAGGPGELF
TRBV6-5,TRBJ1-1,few,ASSYIWASNTEAF
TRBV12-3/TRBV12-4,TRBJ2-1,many,ASTLGWAAYNEQF
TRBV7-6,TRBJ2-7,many,ASSPGTAIYEQY
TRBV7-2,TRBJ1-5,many,ASSLRGQPQH
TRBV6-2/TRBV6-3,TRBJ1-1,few,ASSYSARQVYTEAF
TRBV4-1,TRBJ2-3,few,ASSQARGLTPTDTQY
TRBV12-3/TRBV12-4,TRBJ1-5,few,ASSRGRVQPQH
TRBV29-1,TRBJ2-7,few,SVNGDSSYEQY
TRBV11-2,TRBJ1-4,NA,ASSLRARRGNEKLF
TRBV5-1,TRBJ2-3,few,ASSRTGPPDTQY
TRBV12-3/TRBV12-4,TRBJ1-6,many,ASSYQGNNSPLH
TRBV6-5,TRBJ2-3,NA,ASSGQGIRGDTQY
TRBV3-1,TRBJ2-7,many,ASSRAPDITYEQY
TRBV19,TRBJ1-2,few,ASSMWDTLQGGYT
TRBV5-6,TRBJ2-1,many,ASSLKDRVTNEQF
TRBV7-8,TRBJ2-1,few,ASSGRHPGNEQF
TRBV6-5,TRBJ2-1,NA,ASSYSWENEQF
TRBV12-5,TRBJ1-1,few,ASGLGVIKSTEAF
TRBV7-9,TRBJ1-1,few,ASSSFADKAF
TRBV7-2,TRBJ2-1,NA,ASSLRTSGRGREQF
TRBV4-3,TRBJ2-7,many,ASSLRTGPYEQY
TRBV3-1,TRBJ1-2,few,ASSRSGQGVGYT
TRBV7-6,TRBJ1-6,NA,ASSLLSGTGNSPLH
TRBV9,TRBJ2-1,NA,ASSVGIAGGPSQQF
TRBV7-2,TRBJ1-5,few,ASSLSQGLNVPLEPQH
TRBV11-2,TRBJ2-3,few,ASRFTDTQY
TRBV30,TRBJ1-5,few,AWSTNSFNQPQH
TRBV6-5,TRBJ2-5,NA,RRGGSRQETQY
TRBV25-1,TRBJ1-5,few,AIGTHQPQH
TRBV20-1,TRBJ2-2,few,SAREGYGNTGELF
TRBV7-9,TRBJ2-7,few,ASRPGTDLYEQY
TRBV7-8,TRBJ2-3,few,ASSPRTDRADTQY
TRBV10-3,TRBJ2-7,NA,AIRGRGTKAYEQY
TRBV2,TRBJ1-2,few,ASTDREWDGYT
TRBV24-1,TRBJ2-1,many,ATSDTRSSYNEQF
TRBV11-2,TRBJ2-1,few,ASSSGLGQF
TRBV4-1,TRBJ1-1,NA,ASSQDARGNTEAF
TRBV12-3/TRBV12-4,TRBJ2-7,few,ASTRRGSYEQY
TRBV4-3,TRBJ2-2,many,ASSQSPLAVTGELF
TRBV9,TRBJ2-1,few,ASSVVSRGGINEQF
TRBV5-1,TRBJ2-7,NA,ATSQGSRYEQY
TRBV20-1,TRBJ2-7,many,SADHPGQKFEQY
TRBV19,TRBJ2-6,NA,ASSIDSTGANVLT
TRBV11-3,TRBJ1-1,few,ASSEAGTVNTEAF
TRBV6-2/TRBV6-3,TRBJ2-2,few,ATLAYDTGELF
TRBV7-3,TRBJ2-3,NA,ASSLSPTSGGQHTQY
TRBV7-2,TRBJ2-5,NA,ASSLGRSREGTQY
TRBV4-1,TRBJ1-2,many,ASSQVVGVGGYT
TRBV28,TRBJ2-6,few,ASMDGKSGANVLT